The 22 T cell receptor beta chains below all came from one sample that was sequenced in a study of T cells in Graves' hyperthyroidism and ophthalmopathy. RNA transcripts gave rise to amplified TCR beta CDR3 regions. TCR CDR3 underwent first-round RT-PCR with the HTBI primer set. In TCRdb, the multiplex PCR reads were re-called with MiXCR into one record per CDR3 protein. The sample gives fewer than 450,000 distinct CDR3 sequences, more than 12% of which show up once; over 25% is in the top ten. The sequenced sample consisted of blood. These receptors were taken from a middle-aged man with Graves' ophthalmopathy.

In this sample, this clonotype turned up many times. The rearrangement links TRBV28 to TRBJ2-5; 11 positions agree with TRBD2. Looked up from germline, CDR1 is MDHEN and CDR2 is SYDVKM. This CDR3 comprises 16 residues. J lost 1 base, V lost 3 bases, and 4 bases had no gene match. CDR3 sequence reads: CASSFRTSGRQETQYF. CDR3 in DNA: TGTGCCAGCAGTTTCCGGACTAGCGGGCGCCAAGAGACCCAGTACTTC.

In this sample, this clonotype turned up many times. The chain recombines TRBV29-1 with TRBJ1-1; weak D call: TRBD1 (6 bases). This CDR3 region has 13 residues. CDR1 SQVTM and CDR2 ANQGSEA come from the germline V gene. V was cut by 7 bases and J by 4 bases, with 16 bases left in between. CDR3 DNA: TGCAGCGCACCAGGACGAGGGGGCACTGAAGCTTTCTTT. Amino acid sequence: CSAPGRGGTEAFF.

In its sample, this clonotype was seen many times. The chain uses TRBV5-1 and TRBJ2-3; tentatively, D is TRBD2 (6 bases). V was trimmed by 5 bases and J by 2 bases, leaving 15 bases between them. The CDR3 extends over 15 amino acids. Germline values: CDR1 SGHRS, CDR2 YFSETQ. The CDR3 loop reads CASRQEGSFTDTQYF. For the CDR3, the DNA is TGCGCCAGCAGACAGGAGGGTTCCTTCACAGATACGCAGTATTTT.

This chain links TRBV9 with TRBJ1-6; TRBD1 might be the D (6 bases). Germline V lookup: CDR1 SGDLS, CDR2 YYNGEE. V was pared by 4 bases and J by 15 bases, with 14 bases between. CDR3 size: 12 residues. The CDR3 bases are TGTGCCAGCAGCTCGGACAGCCACAGCCTCCACTTT. This translates into CASSSDSHSLHF.

V usage is TRBV11-3 and J usage is TRBJ1-3; D is uncertain. Germline CDR1 SGHNT, CDR2 YENEEA. V gave up 7 bases and J gave up 4 bases, with 8 bases separating them. There are 12 residues in the CDR3. CDR3 region: CASTFTGNTIYF. For the CDR3, the DNA is TGTGCCAGCACCTTTACAGGAAACACCATATATTTT.

Many counts were recorded for this clonotype. The J gene is TRBJ2-7, the V gene TRBV20-1, with 12 bases aligning to TRBD2. J lost 0 bases, V lost 7 bases, and 13 bases had no gene match. In germline, CDR1 is DFQATT, CDR2 SNEGSKA (reference sequence). This CDR3 has 17 residues. DNA for the CDR3: TGCAGTGTCATTCCGACTAGCGGGAGTCTCTCCTCCTACGAGCAGTACTTC. It encodes CSVIPTSGSLSSYEQYF.

This clonotype showed up many times. V usage is TRBV5-1 and J usage is TRBJ2-7, with a tentative D call TRBD1 (6 bases). V gave up 4 bases and J gave up 3 bases, with 20 bases separating them. The V gene's germline CDR1 is SGHRS and CDR2 YFSETQ. CDR3 length: 16 residues. The CDR3 is CASSAELTGRGYEQYF. The CDR3 region has the DNA TGCGCCAGCAGCGCCGAATTGACAGGAAGGGGCTACGAGCAGTACTTC.

This clonotype was seen repeatedly, ten times or more. V is TRBV20-1 and J is TRBJ2-5; a weak D match, TRBD1 (6 bases). Germline-derived CDR1 and CDR2 are DFQATT and SNEGSKA (reference sequence). V lost 1 base and J 3 bases, leaving 15 bases between the germline ends. The CDR3 sequence is 15 residues long. The CDR3, as DNA: TGCAGTGCTAGAGCATCGGGACACCAAAAAGAGACCCAGTACTTC. Translation: CSARASGHQKETQYF.

The chain combines TRBV7-9 with TRBJ2-1, with 9 bases that match TRBD2. The ends lost 5 bases at V and 5 bases at J; junction bases unmatched: 10. The CDR3 runs to 16 residues. The germline gives CDR1 SEHNR, CDR2 FQNEAQ (reference sequence). The CDR3 loop reads CASSLGPSGANNEQFF. The CDR3 DNA reads as TGTGCCAGCAGCCTAGGCCCTAGCGGGGCCAACAATGAGCAGTTCTTC.

The chain is built from TRBV3-1 and TRBJ1-1; D possibly corresponds to TRBD1 (5 bases). CDR3 length equals 15 residues. V lost 1 base to trimming and J lost 5 bases, with 14 bases between them. The germline V gene has CDR1 LGHDT and CDR2 YNNKEL (reference sequence). This chain's CDR3 is CASSQVVLKGTEAFF. The CDR3 region has the DNA TGTGCCAGCAGCCAAGTTGTCTTAAAGGGGACTGAAGCTTTCTTT.

V usage is TRBV27 and J usage is TRBJ2-7; D gene unclear. This CDR3 is 14 amino acids long. Germline V gene lookup returns CDR1 MNHEY and CDR2 SMNVEV (reference sequence). V lost 5 bases to trimming and J lost 0 bases, with 11 bases between them. The CDR3 here is CASSHGPHSYEQYF. CDR3 in DNA: TGTGCCAGCAGTCACGGACCGCACTCCTACGAGCAGTACTTC.

This clonotype was detected many times. The genes are TRBV10-3 and TRBJ2-1; 13 bases are shared with TRBD2. Germline V gives CDR1 ENHRY, CDR2 SYGVKD. The CDR3 is made up of 16 amino acids. The ends lost 4 bases at V and 3 bases at J; junction bases unmatched: 3. The CDR3 DNA reads as TGTGCCATCAGTGGTAGGACTAGCGGGAGCTACAATGAGCAGTTCTTC. It is translated as CAISGRTSGSYNEQFF.

The gene calls are TRBV7-9 and TRBJ1-3; D gene uncertain. Germline V gene sequence: CDR1 SEHNR, CDR2 FQNEAQ (reference sequence). V was clipped by 7 bases and J by 1 base, with 11 bases between them. The CDR3 extends over 14 amino acids. The CDR3 DNA sequence: TGTGCCAGCACCCCCGGGGTTTCTGGAAACACCATATATTTT. It specifies CASTPGVSGNTIYF.

This rearrangement joins TRBV30 to TRBJ1-1; 8 nucleotides line up with TRBD1. Germline-derived CDR1 and CDR2 are GTSNPN and SVGIG (reference sequence). With 5 bases clipped from V and 0 bases from J, the junction kept 11 bases outside the gene matches. This CDR3 spans 16 amino acids. The CDR3 bases are TGTGCCTGGGGTGCTGCCAGGGGGCAGCTGAACACTGAAGCTTTCTTT. Translation: CAWGAARGQLNTEAFF.

The chain employs TRBV7-2 and TRBJ2-7; D perhaps matches TRBD1 (6 bases). Per germline, CDR1 SGHTA and CDR2 FQGNSA. CDR3 length: 15 residues. V lost 5 bases, J lost 6 bases, and 20 bases lay in between. CDR3 bases: TGTGCCAGCAGCGTCGGGACACTACTCATTAGCGAGCAGTACTTC. Its protein is CASSVGTLLISEQYF. The full variable domain, completed using reference TRBV7-2 and TRBJ2-7, is GAGVSQSPSNKVTEKGKDVELRCDPISGHTALYWYRQSLGQGLEFLIYFQGNSAPDKSGLPSDRFSAERTGGSVSTLTIQRTQQEDSAVYLCASSVGTLLISEQYFGPGTRLTVT.

This clonotype has at least ten counts. V is TRBV19 and J is TRBJ1-5; D gene unclear. The V end lost 5 bases, the J end lost 6 bases, and 20 bases lay between the germline ends. CDR1 LNHDA and CDR2 SQIVND come from the germline V gene (reference sequence). This CDR3 is built from 16 residues. The chain's CDR3 is CASSAASGYDGQPQHF. The CDR3 DNA sequence: TGTGCCAGTAGTGCAGCCTCTGGGTATGACGGTCAGCCCCAGCATTTT.

Ten or more counts support this clonotype. The rearrangement uses TRBV20-1 and TRBJ2-1, with D possibly being TRBD1 or TRBD2 (5 bases each). The CDR3 is made up of 14 amino acids. Germline values: CDR1 DFQATT, CDR2 SNEGSKA (reference sequence). The V end was cut by 5 bases, the J end by 6 bases, with 17 bases between. In DNA form, the CDR3 reads TGCAGTGCTGGGACCCCCCGGGGCGTCAATGAGCAGTTCTTC. Protein sequence: CSAGTPRGVNEQFF.

There are many counts of this clonotype. The chain has TRBV5-5 and TRBJ2-3; D tentatively fits TRBD1 or TRBD2 (5 bases each). Trimming took 1 base from V and 4 from J, leaving 10 bases between them. The CDR3 has 14 residues. Per the germline V gene, CDR1 is SGHKS and CDR2 is YYEKEE (reference sequence). CDR3 in DNA: TGTGCCAGCAGCTTGTTTTGGGGGTCAGATACGCAGTATTTT. This encodes CASSLFWGSDTQYF.

CDR3 DNA sequence: TGCAGTGCTAGGGCTGTGGACGGGAGGTCTTCTAATGAGCAGTTCTTC. Translated: CSARAVDGRSSNEQFF. The rearrangement links TRBV20-1 to TRBJ2-1, with 7 bases identical to TRBD2. In germline, CDR1 is DFQATT, CDR2 SNEGSKA (reference sequence). The CDR3 extends over 16 amino acids. J gave up 7 bases and V 3 bases, and 15 bases lay outside the gene matches.

The chain is built from TRBV5-1 and TRBJ1-4; D remains unclear. Germline CDR1 and CDR2: SGHRS and YFSETQ. This CDR3 is built from 14 residues. Trimming cost V 4 bases and J 3 bases, with 10 bases left between them. The CDR3 region has the DNA TGCGCCAGCAGCCTTGACACTGCTAATGAAAAACTGTTTTTT. Translation: CASSLDTANEKLFF.

Many counts were recorded for this clonotype. This chain links TRBV20-1 with TRBJ2-1; D tentatively reads TRBD1 or TRBD2 (5 bases each). Germline lookup yields CDR1 DFQATT and CDR2 SNEGSKA (reference sequence). Trimming removed 5 bases at V and 9 bases at J, with 23 bases between. The CDR3 runs to 15 residues. The CDR3 sequence: CSAGGRSARRGEQFF. The DNA for the CDR3 is TGCAGTGCTGGGGGAAGGAGCGCGCGGCGTGGTGAGCAGTTCTTC.

In this sample, this clonotype turned up many times. V is TRBV7-9 and J is TRBJ2-3; 12 bases match TRBD2. CDR3 size: 16 residues. V lost 2 bases to trimming and J lost 2 bases; unmatched junction nucleotides: 2. Germline V gene sequence: CDR1 SEHNR, CDR2 FQNEAQ (reference sequence). The DNA of the CDR3 is TGTGCCAGCAGCTTACGGACTAGCGGGGTCACAGATACGCAGTATTTT. Protein sequence: CASSLRTSGVTDTQYF. Complete variable domain (other parts from reference TRBV7-9 and TRBJ2-3): DTGVSQNPRHKITKRGQNVTFRCDPISEHNRLYWYRQTLGQGPEFLTYFQNEAQLEKSRLLSDRFSAERPKGSFSTLEIQRTEQGDSAMYLCASSLRTSGVTDTQYFGPGTRLTVL.